Listed below are T cell receptor beta chains from one sample, sequenced in a study of OX40 agonist ivuxolimab in advanced cancers. Using immunoSEQ multiplex PCR, the repertoire was profiled, and TCRdb retains in-frame clones only, with some absent. In the table there are some 57,000 clones, over 80% of which are singletons. This sample comprised CD4+ or CD8+ T cells sorted from blood, obtained in a trial of the OX40 agonist ivuxolimab. The receptors shown here come from an adult with an advanced solid tumor such as melanoma, head and neck, liver or kidney cancer. Each CDR3 is given with its conserved first and last residue. D genes are given only for firm matches. A row's size may be missing; if present it is once, few, many or a size class.

abundance	v_gene	j_gene	d_gene	CDR3nt	CDR3aa
NA	TRBV10-3	TRBJ1-3	NA	TGTGCCATCAGTGCAACCCTACCGGGCAGCTTATCTGGAAACACCATATATTTT	CAISATLPGSLSGNTIYF
NA	TRBV4-1	TRBJ1-2	TRBD1	TGCGCCAGCAGCCCACCCGACAGGGATAAAAACTATGGCTACACCTTC	CASSPPDRDKNYGYTF
NA	TRBV6-4	TRBJ1-3	NA	TGTGCCAGCAGTGACTCGAACCCGAGCTCTGGAAACACCATATATTTT	CASSDSNPSSGNTIYF
NA	TRBV6-5	TRBJ2-7	TRBD1	TGTGCCAGCAGTTACACGGGGACAGGGACCTACGAGCAGTACTTC	CASSYTGTGTYEQYF
NA	TRBV5-1	TRBJ2-4	NA	TGCGCCAGCAGCTTGGGGGCGGGGAAGTACATTCAGTACTTC	CASSLGAGKYIQYF
NA	TRBV6-1	TRBJ2-2	NA	TGTGCCAGCAGACTAACATTTGGCGGGGAGCTGTTTTTT	CASRLTFGGELFF
NA	TRBV30	TRBJ1-3	NA	TGTGCCTGGAGTGTACAAGGGGCTCCTGGAAACACCATATATTTT	CAWSVQGAPGNTIYF
NA	TRBV7-2	TRBJ2-5	TRBD2	TGTGCCAGCAGCTTAGCGCTCTCTAGCGGGGGGAAAGAGACCCAGTACTTC	CASSLALSSGGKETQYF
NA	TRBV4-1	TRBJ2-3	TRBD2	TGCGCCAGCAGCCAAGATCCCGGGGGGGCCCTAGGCACAGATACGCAGTATTTT	CASSQDPGGALGTDTQYF
NA	TRBV5-4	TRBJ2-7	TRBD1	TGTGCCACAAATGACAGGGTTTCGTACGAGCAGTACTTC	CATNDRVSYEQYF
NA	TRBV7-2	TRBJ1-2	TRBD1	TGTGCCAGCAGCTTGGACAGGGGAGGCGGCTACACCTTC	CASSLDRGGGYTF
few	TRBV29-1	TRBJ2-7	NA	TGCAGCGTAGCAAAGGGGGGTGAGCAGTACTTC	CSVAKGGEQYF
NA	TRBV9	TRBJ1-1	TRBD1	TGTGCCAGCAGCGAGCAGGGGGCATTCACTGAAGCTTTCTTT	CASSEQGAFTEAFF
once	TRBV10-3	TRBJ1-2	TRBD1	TGTGCCATCAGTTCCGGGACAGGGGACTATGGCTACACCTTC	CAISSGTGDYGYTF
NA	TRBV27	TRBJ1-5	TRBD1	TGTGCCAGCAGCTTAATCCGGGACAGGGAAAGCAATCAGCCCCAGCATTTT	CASSLIRDRESNQPQHF